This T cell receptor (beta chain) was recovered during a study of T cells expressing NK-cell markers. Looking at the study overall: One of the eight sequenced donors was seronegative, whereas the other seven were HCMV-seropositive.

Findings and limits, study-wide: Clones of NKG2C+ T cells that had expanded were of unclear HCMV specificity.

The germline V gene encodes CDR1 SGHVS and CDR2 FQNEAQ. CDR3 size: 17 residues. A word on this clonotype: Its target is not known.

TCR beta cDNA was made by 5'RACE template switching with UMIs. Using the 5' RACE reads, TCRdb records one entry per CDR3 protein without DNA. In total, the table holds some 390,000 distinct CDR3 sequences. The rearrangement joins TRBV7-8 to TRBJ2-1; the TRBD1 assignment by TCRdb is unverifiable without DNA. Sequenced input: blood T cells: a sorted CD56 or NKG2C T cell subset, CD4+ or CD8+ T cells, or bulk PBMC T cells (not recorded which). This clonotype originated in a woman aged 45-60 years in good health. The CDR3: CASSGGKTGASYNEQFF.